The T cell receptor (beta chain) under discussion was sequenced for a study of metastatic and nonmetastatic thyroid tumors. Study details: Repertoire comparisons spanned blood and tumor or nodule tissue from malignant and benign thyroid patients.

Thyroid surgery was preceded by no treatment in any patient. Details on this clone: The antigen is unknown.

The CDR3 has 16 amino acids. The V gene's germline CDR1 is SGHRS and CDR2 YFSETQ. The V gene end was trimmed by 1 base and the J gene end by 3 bases; junction bases not matched to a gene: 5. Study observations and caveats: When malignant thyroid tumors were compared with benign nodules, TCR beta diversity was reportedly significantly higher in the malignant tumors. This held in both blood and tumor samples.

How the authors handled the data: The study built a papillary thyroid cancer distant-metastasis classifier from CDR3 differences across clinicopathological groups. TCRdb re-called clones via MiXCR from the PCR reads. These V and J calls rely on TCRdb rather than the paper's analysis. The sample lists approximately 35,000 clones, under 40% seen once, with roughly 22% in the top ten. This receptor was identified in a female donor with papillary thyroid cancer or a benign thyroid nodule (not recorded which). Some clones in this sample may be carry-over from other donors' samples. J is TRBJ2-2 and V is TRBV5-1; 8 bases are shared with TRBD2. The sequenced sample was tumor tissue. DNA for the CDR3: TGCGCCAGCAGCTTGATGGCGGGGGGTGACACCGGGGAGCTGTTTTTT. It codes for CASSLMAGGDTGELFF.